These 21 T cell receptor beta chains were sequenced from one sample in a study of technical replicates of blood from a handful of donors (TCRdb year 2017). The library was generated by the immunoSEQ multiplex PCR assay. In its TCRdb copy, this immuneACCESS table keeps in-frame sequences only and misses some clones. Where compared with another copy, unresolved V genes explain less than half of these, and the others have no known cause. The sample table shows some 11,000 clones, and almost 95% are seen once. About 7.6% of the sample goes to the ten largest clones. The sequenced sample consisted of PBMCs. These TCRs come from a human donor in good health.

V gene TRBV6-5 combines with J gene TRBJ2-3, with D possibly matching TRBD1 (6 bases). The CDR3 contains 15 residues. Trimming removed 2 bases from V and 1 base from J, with 10 bases in between. CDR1 is MNHEY, CDR2 SVGAGI, per germline. CDR3 residues: CASSYVAGGTDTQYF. The CDR3 nucleotides read TGTGCCAGCAGTTACGTGGCAGGGGGCACAGATACGCAGTATTTT.

This clone was found a few times. The V and J genes are TRBV30 and TRBJ2-5; a weak D match, TRBD1 (6 bases). The length of the CDR3 is 13 residues. V lost 5 bases and J lost 5, with 15 bases in between. In germline, CDR1 is GTSNPN, CDR2 SVGIG (reference sequence). DNA for the CDR3: TGTGCCTGGTCCAGGGGTATTCAGGAGACCCAGTACTTC. Its protein is CAWSRGIQETQYF. The entire variable domain, with the rest obtained from reference TRBV30 and TRBJ2-5, is as follows: SQTIHQWPATLVQPVGSPLSLECTVEGTSNPNLYWYRQAAGRGLQLLFYSVGIGQISSEVPQNLSASRPQDRQFILSSKKLLLSDSGFYLCAWSRGIQETQYFGPGTRLLVL.

The chain couples TRBV6-5 to TRBJ2-2; 12 bases are shared with TRBD2. This CDR3 is built from 16 residues. Germline lookup yields CDR1 MNHEY and CDR2 SVGAGI. Trimming at V came to 2 bases and at J to 7 bases, leaving 5 bases not matched to a gene. The CDR3 DNA is TGTGCCAGCAGTTACCTAGCGGGAGGGCCAGGCGGGGAGCTGTTTTTT. Amino acids: CASSYLAGGPGGELFF.

V and J are TRBV10-1 and TRBJ2-7, with 10 bases lining up with TRBD2. Germline-derived CDR1 and CDR2 are WNHNN and SYGVQD (reference sequence). CDR3 size: 15 residues. The trim removed 3 bases at V and 6 bases at J, leaving 8 bases unmatched. CDR3 nucleotides: TGCGCCAGCAGTGACATCCTAGCGGGAGAACGCGAGCAGTACTTC. Translation: CASSDILAGEREQYF.

The chain employs TRBV30 and TRBJ2-2, with D perhaps matching TRBD2 (6 bases). CDR3 length: 15 amino acids. Germline V lookup: CDR1 GTSNPN, CDR2 SVGIG (reference sequence). V dropped 4 bases and J dropped 5 bases, with 17 bases sitting between them. In DNA, the CDR3 is TGTGCCTGGAAAATACCGGGACTTCAGACCGGGGAGCTGTTTTTT. It is translated as CAWKIPGLQTGELFF. The full variable domain, its missing parts supplied by reference TRBV30 and TRBJ2-2, is SQTIHQWPATLVQPVGSPLSLECTVEGTSNPNLYWYRQAAGRGLQLLFYSVGIGQISSEVPQNLSASRPQDRQFILSSKKLLLSDSGFYLCAWKIPGLQTGELFFGEGSRLTVL.

V and J are TRBV19 and TRBJ1-2, with 7 bases matching TRBD1. Germline trimming cut 8 bases from V and 7 bases from J; bases unmatched to any gene: 10. CDR1 LNHDA and CDR2 SQIVND come from the germline V gene (reference sequence). CDR3 length: 13 amino acids. CDR3 residues: CASRLDRVGGYTF. CDR3 in DNA: TGTGCCAGTCGCCTTGACAGGGTGGGTGGCTACACCTTC.

The rearrangement uses TRBV27 and TRBJ1-4; no reliable D call. Deletions cut 3 bases from V and 7 bases from J, with 9 bases between. The length of the CDR3 is 13 residues. Germline CDR1 and CDR2: MNHEY and SMNVEV (reference sequence). The CDR3 nucleotides read TGTGCCAGCAGTTTTTTCACGGGTGAAAAACTGTTTTTT. It encodes CASSFFTGEKLFF.

This rearrangement joins TRBV2 to TRBJ2-3; maybe TRBD2 (5 bases). Germline V gene lookup returns CDR1 SNHLY and CDR2 FYNNEI. V lost 4 bases and J 1 base, leaving 15 bases between the germline ends. CDR3 length equals 16 residues. The chain's CDR3 is CASSVGSSTGTDTQYF. In DNA, the CDR3 is TGTGCCAGCAGTGTTGGGAGTTCGACCGGCACAGATACGCAGTATTTT.

The chain employs TRBV5-1 and TRBJ1-1; weak D call: TRBD1 (5 bases). Germline lookup yields CDR1 SGHRS and CDR2 YFSETQ. V gave up 3 bases and J gave up 5 bases, with 11 bases separating them. This CDR3 spans 13 amino acids. CDR3 sequence reads: CASSSQGLTEAFF. For the CDR3, the DNA is TGCGCCAGCAGCTCCCAGGGATTGACTGAAGCTTTCTTT.

This clone was detected once. The V call is TRBV5-1, the J call TRBJ2-1, with D uncertain. V gave up 7 bases and J gave up 4 bases, with 9 bases separating them. CDR1 SGHRS and CDR2 YFSETQ come from the germline V gene. There are 12 residues in the CDR3. This chain's CDR3 is CASRSRYNEQFF. As DNA, the CDR3 is TGCGCCAGCCGGTCCCGTTACAATGAGCAGTTCTTC.

The V gene is TRBV7-2, the J gene TRBJ2-7; D may be TRBD2 (6 bases). CDR1 is SGHTA, CDR2 FQGNSA, per germline. V lost 2 bases, J lost 4 bases, and 15 bases lay in between. The CDR3 extends over 15 amino acids. The CDR3 sequence: CASSLWSGSTYEQYF. CDR3 DNA sequence: TGTGCCAGCAGCTTATGGTCCGGGAGTACTTACGAGCAGTACTTC.

The chain carries TRBV29-1 and TRBJ1-1, with TRBD1 matching over 9 bases. The germline V gene has CDR1 SQVTM and CDR2 ANQGSEA. The V gene end was trimmed by 5 bases and the J gene end by 0 bases; junction bases not matched to a gene: 4. CDR3 length equals 14 residues. CDR3 sequence (DNA): TGCAGCGTTCGCGGGGACAGGGTGAACACTGAAGCTTTCTTT. Translated, it gives CSVRGDRVNTEAFF.

For the CDR3, the DNA is TGCGCCAGCAGCTTGGACAGGAACACTGAAGCTTTCTTT. Residues: CASSLDRNTEAFF. The chain links TRBV5-1 to TRBJ1-1; D remains unclear. Germline-derived CDR1 and CDR2 are SGHRS and YFSETQ. Trimming left V 0 bases short and J 1 base short, with 4 bases between. The CDR3 has 13 amino acids. Combining the CDR3 with reference TRBV5-1 and TRBJ1-1 gives the whole variable domain KAGVTQTPRYLIKTRGQQVTLSCSPISGHRSVSWYQQTPGQGLQFLFEYFSETQRNKGNFPGRFSGRQFSNSRSEMNVSTLELGDSALYLCASSLDRNTEAFFGQGTRLTVV.

This chain uses TRBV9 with TRBJ2-2; 7 positions agree with TRBD2. The CDR3 is 16 residues long. Germline V CDR1 and CDR2: SGDLS, YYNGEE. V dropped 5 bases and J dropped 1; count of bases not matched to a gene: 8. CDR3 bases: TGTGCCAGCAGTCCCCGGGGGGAGGGGAACACCGGGGAGCTGTTTTTT. Protein sequence: CASSPRGEGNTGELFF.

V usage is TRBV6-6 and J usage is TRBJ2-7; D might be TRBD1 (6 bases). Germline values: CDR1 MNHNY, CDR2 SVGAGI (reference sequence). V was shortened by 2 bases and J by 8 bases, with 13 bases between the two germline ends. The CDR3 contains 13 residues. CDR3 nucleotide sequence: TGTGCCAGCAGTTACGACGAAGGGGGTCAGCAGTACTTC. Amino acid sequence: CASSYDEGGQQYF.

This clone was recorded once. V usage is TRBV5-1 and J usage is TRBJ2-1; TRBD2 might be the D (6 bases). Germline CDR1 and CDR2: SGHRS and YFSETQ. V was clipped by 5 bases and J by 7 bases, with 19 bases between them. This CDR3 is built from 15 residues. The CDR3: CASRPTGGERNEQFF. DNA of the CDR3: TGCGCCAGCAGGCCGACCGGGGGTGAGAGGAATGAGCAGTTCTTC.

This clone was observed a single time. The chain joins TRBV19 to TRBJ2-2; perhaps TRBD2 as D (5 bases). With 3 bases removed from V and 14 bases from J, the gap between germline ends came to 22 bases. The CDR3 consists of 15 residues. Looked up from germline, CDR1 is LNHDA and CDR2 is SQIVND (reference sequence). CDR3 DNA: TGTGCCAGTAGTATGAGAGTCGGGGTGTGGTTACATCTGTTTTTT. This sequence encodes CASSMRVGVWLHLFF.

The V and J genes are TRBV10-2 and TRBJ1-3; the D gene is possibly TRBD1 (5 bases). V gave up 3 bases and J gave up 0 bases, with 6 bases separating them. CDR3 size: 14 residues. Germline V lookup: CDR1 WSHSY, CDR2 SAAADI. In DNA, the CDR3 is TGCGCCAGCAGTGAAGGGGTCTCTGGAAACACCATATATTTT. It codes for CASSEGVSGNTIYF.

This chain uses TRBV21-1 with TRBJ1-2; TRBD1 is taken as the D call from the table, unchecked against the DNA. TRBV21-1 is listed as a pseudogene. The length of the CDR3 is 15 residues. The CDR3 DNA sequence: TGTGCCAGCAGACAAGGGACAGGAGTAAACTATGGCTACACCTTC. It codes for CASRQGTGVNYGYTF.

The chain employs TRBV7-3 and TRBJ2-1; TRBD2 matches 10 bases. The CDR3 totals 13 residues. In germline, CDR1 is SGHTA, CDR2 FQGTGA. V lost 7 bases to trimming and J lost 8 bases; unmatched junction nucleotides: 5. As DNA, the CDR3 is TGTGCCAGCATGATAGCGGGAGGAGATGAGCAGTTCTTC. This encodes CASMIAGGDEQFF.

A single count supports this clone. The chain couples TRBV6-1 to TRBJ2-4, with D unclear. V was cut by 4 bases and J by 2 bases, with 12 bases left in between. This CDR3 region has 15 residues. Germline CDR1 reads MNHNS; CDR2 reads SASEGT. The CDR3 sequence: CASSGVGVSKNIQYF. The CDR3 DNA reads TGTGCCAGCAGTGGGGTAGGAGTGTCCAAAAACATTCAGTACTTC.